A single sample gave rise to the 14 T cell receptor beta chains below, sequenced in a study of control samples from healthy donors and cancer patients. The assay was immunoSEQ multiplex PCR, and TCRdb's table has in-frame clones only and misses some. The data contain about 180,000 clones, 90% of them singletons. Sequencing was done on a sample of blood. The receptors were sampled from a woman aged 50 to 60 in good health.

The chain joins TRBV14 to TRBJ2-5; D gene unclear. Germline V gives CDR1 SGHDN, CDR2 FVKESK. V was clipped by 4 bases and J by 3 bases, with 12 bases between them. The CDR3 spans 14 residues. The CDR3 bases are TGTGCCAGCAGCCTCCTGAACGGCGAAGAGACCCAGTACTTC. It is translated as CASSLLNGEETQYF.

V and J are TRBV21-1 and TRBJ1-2; TRBD1 is the table's D call, not checked against the DNA. TRBV21-1 is a known pseudogene. This CDR3 has 14 residues. CDR3 loop: CASSKVDTNYGYTF. In DNA form, the CDR3 reads TGTGCCAGCAGCAAAGTTGACACCAACTATGGCTACACCTTC.

The chain joins TRBV10-3 to TRBJ1-1; D gene ambiguous. This CDR3 spans 12 amino acids. V lost 0 bases and J 6 bases, leaving 5 bases between the germline ends. The germline V gene encodes CDR1 ENHRY and CDR2 SYGVKD. The chain's CDR3 is CAISESIAEAFF. For the CDR3, the DNA is TGTGCCATCAGTGAGTCGATAGCTGAAGCTTTCTTT.

This rearrangement joins TRBV20-1 to TRBJ2-5; the D gene is possibly TRBD1 (6 bases). This CDR3 is 11 amino acids long. V lost 5 bases, J lost 5 bases, and 9 bases lay in between. Germline CDR1 and CDR2: DFQATT and SNEGSKA (reference sequence). CDR3 sequence: CSAARGETQYF. CDR3 nucleotides: TGCAGTGCTGCGAGGGGGGAGACCCAGTACTTC.

The gene calls are TRBV7-2 and TRBJ2-3; the D is unclear. CDR1 is SGHTA, CDR2 FQGNSA, per germline. There are 15 residues in the CDR3. The V gene lost 4 bases and the J gene lost 5 bases, with 16 bases spanning the gap. The CDR3 loop is CASSSDSRDGDTQYF. The CDR3 bases are TGTGCCAGCAGCTCCGACTCCCGAGACGGAGATACGCAGTATTTT.

The chain couples TRBV2 to TRBJ2-5; D gene uncertain. The germline V and J ends were trimmed by 7 bases and 5 bases, with 8 bases remaining between them. Germline assignment: CDR1 SNHLY and CDR2 FYNNEI. This CDR3 region has 11 residues. This CDR3 reads CASTEAETQYF. CDR3 nucleotide sequence: TGTGCCAGCACCGAGGCGGAGACCCAGTACTTC.

The chain carries TRBV11-3 and TRBJ2-3; D remains ambiguous. Looked up from germline, CDR1 is SGHNT and CDR2 is YENEEA. The CDR3 length is 15 residues. Trimming shortened V by 2 bases and J by 1 base, and 10 bases separated the two germline ends. The CDR3 loop reads CASSLSGIGTDTQYF. DNA of the CDR3: TGTGCCAGCAGCTTAAGTGGCATAGGCACAGATACGCAGTATTTT.

Only one count was recorded for this clone. The chain has TRBV7-9 and TRBJ2-2; 15 bases align to TRBD2. The CDR3 is 15 amino acids. The germline CDR1 and CDR2 sequences are SEHNR and FQNEAQ (reference sequence). V lost 11 bases to trimming and J lost 5 bases; unmatched junction nucleotides: 6. CDR3 residues: CARGTSGGPTGELFF. The CDR3 DNA reads TGTGCCCGTGGGACTAGCGGGGGGCCTACCGGGGAGCTGTTTTTT.

This chain joins TRBV9 and TRBJ1-2; the match to TRBD1 covers 10 bases. The CDR3 has 15 residues. In germline, CDR1 is SGDLS, CDR2 YYNGEE. J lost 5 bases, V lost 4 bases, and 8 bases had no gene match. CDR3 sequence reads: CASSSRDRGPYGYTF. CDR3 sequence (DNA): TGTGCCAGCAGCAGCCGGGACAGGGGCCCTTATGGCTACACCTTC.

This chain joins TRBV27 and TRBJ2-7; D is perhaps TRBD1 or TRBD2 (6 bases each). Germline loops: CDR1 MNHEY, CDR2 SMNVEV (reference sequence). There are 16 residues in the CDR3. The V gene lost 5 bases and the J gene lost 3 bases, with 20 bases spanning the gap. CDR3 sequence (DNA): TGTGCCAGCAGTCCCTTAGTTGGGGGGCTTGACTACGAGCAGTACTTC. Protein: CASSPLVGGLDYEQYF.

This chain connects TRBV19 to TRBJ2-1; the D is unclear. Germline-derived CDR1 and CDR2 are LNHDA and SQIVND (reference sequence). The CDR3 length is 15 residues. Trimming pared 7 bases from V and 3 bases from J, leaving 16 bases between. The CDR3 sequence is CASNFVATRYNEQFF. For the CDR3, the DNA is TGTGCCAGTAATTTTGTGGCTACCCGCTACAATGAGCAGTTCTTC.

The chain links TRBV30 to TRBJ1-6; D is perhaps TRBD1 (5 bases). CDR1 and CDR2 from the germline V gene are GTSNPN and SVGIG (reference sequence). V was clipped by 8 bases and J by 7 bases, with 18 bases between them. The length of the CDR3 is 14 residues. The CDR3 protein is CAGTKVGVNSPLHF. For the CDR3, the DNA is TGTGCCGGGACGAAGGTGGGGGTGAATTCACCCCTCCACTTT.

The J gene is TRBJ2-3, the V gene TRBV5-1, with D maybe TRBD2 (5 bases). Trimming removed 4 bases from V and 2 bases from J, with 8 bases in between. Germline V gene lookup returns CDR1 SGHRS and CDR2 YFSETQ. CDR3 size: 13 residues. CDR3 sequence reads: CASSPAATDTQYF. CDR3 coding DNA: TGCGCCAGCAGCCCAGCGGCCACAGATACGCAGTATTTT.

The rearrangement links TRBV6-2 or TRBV6-3 to TRBJ1-5; maybe TRBD1 (6 bases). The CDR3 covers 15 residues. Germline V lookup: CDR1 MNHEY, CDR2 SVGEGT. Trimming removed 5 bases at V and 7 bases at J, with 18 bases between. DNA for the CDR3: TGTGCCAGCAGTACCCGACAGGTTGGTGGGCAGCCCCAGCATTTT. Amino acid sequence: CASSTRQVGGQPQHF.